The entry below describes one T cell receptor (beta chain). The antigen remains undetermined. Here immunoSEQ multiplex PCR was the method, and the copy in TCRdb shows in-frame clones only, minus some. The data show some 100,000 clones, roughly 86% seen once. The data derive from a study of T cell responses to AZD1222 COVID-19 vaccine. This CDR3 has 13 residues. V was pared by 6 bases and J by 1 base, with 9 bases between. CDR1 is SNHLY, CDR2 FYNNEI, per germline. Study-wide results and limits: Repertoires were obtained solely post-peak T cell response. Just a handful of people given AZD1222 tested seropositive at baseline. Dominant at 160-218 and 743-854, vaccine-associated CD4 TCRs also spanned spike.

V gene TRBV2 combines with J gene TRBJ1-1, with D possibly being TRBD1 (5 bases). The source of this sequence is an adult in good health. The starting material was peripheral blood, obtained on day 0 of MenACWY control vaccination. The DNA for the CDR3 is TGTGCCAGCAGGGCAGACAGGAACACTGAAGCTTTCTTT. Translated: CASRADRNTEAFF.